These 23 T cell receptor beta chains were sequenced from one sample in a study of T cells in Graves' hyperthyroidism and ophthalmopathy. Template material for amplifying TCR beta CDR3 regions consisted of RNA transcripts. During a first-round RT-PCR of the TCR CDR3, the HTBI primer set was used. In TCRdb, the multiplex PCR reads were re-called with MiXCR into one record per CDR3 protein. The data show approximately 350,000 distinct CDR3 sequences, approximately 14% seen once. What was sequenced was blood. These TCRs come from a woman aged 55-70 years with Graves' ophthalmopathy.

The V call is TRBV24-1, the J call TRBJ2-7; a weak D match, TRBD1 (6 bases). The CDR3 is 16 residues long. Germline lookup yields CDR1 KGHDR and CDR2 SFDVKD. V was pared by 2 bases and J by 7 bases, with 20 bases between. Here the CDR3 reads CATSDSLLGTTGEQYF. CDR3 bases: TGTGCCACCAGTGATTCCCTCCTCGGGACAACGGGTGAGCAGTACTTC.

This CDR3 is CASSIGGAGEQFF. The CDR3 region has the DNA TGTGCCAGTAGTATAGGCGGGGCGGGAGAGCAGTTCTTC. The chain joins TRBV19 to TRBJ2-1; maybe TRBD2 (6 bases). Germline values: CDR1 LNHDA, CDR2 SQIVND (reference sequence). V dropped 1 base and J dropped 10 bases, with 11 bases sitting between them. The CDR3 extends over 13 amino acids.

About this clonotype itself: One end of the junction does not line up with germline, which may come from a read error. This chain uses TRBV9 with TRBJ1-4; no reliable D call. The CDR3 contains 15 residues. Germline V gene lookup returns CDR1 SGDLS and CDR2 YYNGEE. CDR3 sequence (DNA): TGTGCCAGCAGCGTAGGTAGCATGGGAAATGGAAAACTGTTTTTT. Amino acid sequence: CASSVGSMGNGKLFF.

This clonotype was seen many times. Written as DNA, the CDR3 is TGTGCCAGCAGAAAGGAGCCCTCCTACGAGCAGTACTTC. Its protein product is CASRKEPSYEQYF. The chain recombines TRBV2 with TRBJ2-7; no clear D gene. The CDR3 has 13 residues. Germline CDR1 and CDR2: SNHLY and FYNNEI. The V gene lost 6 bases and the J gene lost 0 bases, with 9 bases spanning the gap.

This clonotype came up many times. The chain couples TRBV20-1 to TRBJ1-4, with 7 positions matching TRBD1. V gave up 5 bases and J gave up 4 bases; unmatched junction bases: 7. This CDR3 spans 14 amino acids. Germline V gives CDR1 DFQATT, CDR2 SNEGSKA (reference sequence). CDR3 sequence: CSADLAGGNEKLFF. CDR3 DNA: TGCAGTGCTGACCTGGCAGGGGGTAATGAAAAACTGTTTTTT.

At least ten counts were recorded for this clonotype. V is TRBV20-1 and J is TRBJ2-1; D gene unclear. The CDR3 covers 13 residues. Trimming took 4 bases from V and 0 from J, leaving 7 bases between them. The V gene's germline CDR1 is DFQATT and CDR2 SNEGSKA (reference sequence). CDR3 DNA: TGCAGTGCTATTCGCGGCTCCTACAATGAGCAGTTCTTC. Its translation: CSAIRGSYNEQFF.

This clonotype was detected a few times. The chain joins TRBV5-8 to TRBJ1-2; D is undetermined. CDR1 is SGHTS, CDR2 YDEGEE, per germline. The CDR3 is made up of 13 amino acids. V gave up 2 bases and J gave up 2 bases, with 7 bases separating them. The CDR3 is CASSFAENYGYTF. CDR3 in DNA: TGTGCCAGCAGCTTCGCAGAAAACTATGGCTACACCTTC.

This clonotype was detected many times. This chain joins TRBV24-1 and TRBJ2-7; D gene uncertain. Trimming took off 3 bases at V and 0 bases at J, with 8 bases between the two ends. The CDR3 totals 14 residues. Germline V gene lookup returns CDR1 KGHDR and CDR2 SFDVKD. In nucleotides, the CDR3 is TGTGCCACCAGTGATCAACAGAGCTCCTACGAGCAGTACTTC. This codes for CATSDQQSSYEQYF.

The chain carries TRBV5-1 and TRBJ2-5; 7 bases fit TRBD1. Germline CDR1 is SGHRS and CDR2 is YFSETQ. The CDR3 consists of 16 residues. Unmatched junction bases numbered 12, after V lost 2 bases and J lost 5 bases. The CDR3 DNA sequence: TGCGCCAGCAGCTTCCCTCAGGGGGTACCCATTGAGACCCAGTACTTC. This encodes CASSFPQGVPIETQYF.

This clonotype was detected ten times or more. This chain joins TRBV15 and TRBJ2-7, with 7 bases lining up with TRBD1. V dropped 3 bases and J dropped 0; count of bases not matched to a gene: 2. Germline loops: CDR1 LNHNV, CDR2 YYDKDF (reference sequence). CDR3 length: 14 amino acids. CDR3 nucleotide sequence: TGTGCCACCAGCAGGAGGGACAGCTCCTACGAGCAGTACTTC. It encodes CATSRRDSSYEQYF.

On this clonotype: This sequence may be a read error, since a much larger clone differs from it by one base. V gene TRBV30 combines with J gene TRBJ1-4; D gene unclear. CDR3 length: 11 residues. Looked up from germline, CDR1 is GTSNPN and CDR2 is SVGIG (reference sequence). The CDR3, as DNA: TGTGCCTGGCAGGCGTGGGAAAAACTGCTTTTT. Protein: CAWQAWEKLLF. The full variable domain, completed using reference TRBV30 and TRBJ1-4, is SQTIHQWPATLVQPVGSPLSLECTVEGTSNPNLYWYRQAAGRGLQLLFYSVGIGQISSEVPQNLSASRPQDRQFILSSKKLLLSDSGFYLCAWQAWEKLLFGSGTQLSVL.

In its sample, this clonotype was seen a few times. The rearrangement joins TRBV9 to TRBJ2-7; tentative D call: TRBD2 (5 bases). Germline CDR1 and CDR2: SGDLS and YYNGEE. V was trimmed by 0 bases and J by 1 base, leaving 8 bases between them. The CDR3 loop spans 14 amino acids. As DNA, the CDR3 is TGTGCCAGCAGCGTAGGGGTAGCGTCCTACGAGCAGTACTTC. Translation gives CASSVGVASYEQYF. The complete variable domain, with remaining parts taken from reference TRBV9 and TRBJ2-7, reads DSGVTQTPKHLITATGQRVTLRCSPRSGDLSVYWYQQSLDQGLQFLIQYYNGEERAKGNILERFSAQQFPDLHSELNLSSLELGDSALYFCASSVGVASYEQYFGPGTRLTVT.

The chain couples TRBV28 to TRBJ1-5; no definite D call. CDR1 and CDR2 from the germline V gene are MDHEN and SYDVKM. The V end was cut by 6 bases, the J end by 8 bases, with 11 bases between. This CDR3 is 12 amino acids long. This CDR3 reads CASRPPVEPQHF. The DNA of the CDR3 is TGTGCCAGCAGGCCGCCCGTTGAGCCCCAGCATTTT.

This clonotype was counted many times. V usage is TRBV20-1 and J usage is TRBJ2-1; TRBD2 matches 15 bases. The CDR3 contains 20 residues. The germline CDR1 and CDR2 sequences are DFQATT and SNEGSKA (reference sequence). Losses at the gene ends were 2 bases for V and 0 bases for J; bases not matched to a gene: 11. CDR3 DNA sequence: TGCAGTGCTAGAACTCCGGGACTAGCGGGAGGACCTAGCTCCTACAATGAGCAGTTCTTC. Translating it yields CSARTPGLAGGPSSYNEQFF.

The sample holds many counts of this clonotype. The chain recombines TRBV11-2 with TRBJ2-1, with D unclear. Per germline, CDR1 SGHAT and CDR2 FQNNGV. The CDR3 covers 11 residues. V dropped 5 bases and J dropped 6 bases, with 5 bases sitting between them. The CDR3 spells CASSRTNEQFF. In DNA, the CDR3 is TGTGCCAGCAGCCGAACCAATGAGCAGTTCTTC.

This clonotype occurred a few times. V gene TRBV5-1 combines with J gene TRBJ1-1; no clear D. The CDR3 is 15 residues long. The germline CDR1 and CDR2 sequences are SGHRS and YFSETQ. Trimming pared 0 bases from V and 1 base from J, leaving 10 bases between. The CDR3 coding sequence is TGCGCCAGCAGCTTGGACCCGGCGACGAACACTGAAGCTTTCTTT. Its translation is CASSLDPATNTEAFF.

This chain links TRBV20-1 with TRBJ2-7; 8 positions match TRBD2. The CDR3 runs 12 residues. The V gene's germline CDR1 is DFQATT and CDR2 SNEGSKA (reference sequence). In DNA, the CDR3 is TGCAGCATAGAGGCGGGGGGCTACGAGCAGTACTTC. Protein: CSIEAGGYEQYF.

This clonotype was counted ten times or more. This chain links TRBV28 with TRBJ1-5; maybe TRBD1 (5 bases). Germline lookup yields CDR1 MDHEN and CDR2 SYDVKM. This CDR3 is built from 14 residues. With 7 bases removed from V and 2 bases from J, the gap between germline ends came to 12 bases. As DNA, the CDR3 is TGTGCCAGCATTAGGGGACTGGGCAATCAGCCCCAGCATTTT. It encodes CASIRGLGNQPQHF.

The V gene is TRBV11-2, the J gene TRBJ2-1; D perhaps matches TRBD2 (5 bases). This CDR3 contains 12 residues. CDR1 and CDR2 (germline): SGHAT, FQNNGV. V was trimmed by 6 bases and J by 12 bases, leaving 15 bases between them. For the CDR3, the DNA is TGTGCCAGCAGTCCCAGCGGCCTAGGGCAGTTCTTC. It is translated as CASSPSGLGQFF. Drawing the rest from reference TRBV11-2 and TRBJ2-1, the complete variable domain is EAGVAQSPRYKIIEKRQSVAFWCNPISGHATLYWYQQILGQGPKLLIQFQNNGVVDDSQLPKDRFSAERLKGVDSTLKIQPAKLEDSAVYLCASSPSGLGQFFGPGTRLTVL.

The rearrangement uses TRBV2 and TRBJ2-7; D may be TRBD1 (8 bases). Germline CDR1 and CDR2: SNHLY and FYNNEI. This CDR3 is 15 amino acids long. Trimming took off 6 bases at V and 2 bases at J, with 17 bases between the two ends. The CDR3 protein is CASRDDRGGTYEQYF. In DNA form, the CDR3 reads TGTGCCAGCAGGGACGACAGGGGAGGGACCTACGAGCAGTACTTC.

The rearrangement uses TRBV20-1 and TRBJ1-4; D is possibly TRBD1 (6 bases). In germline, CDR1 is DFQATT, CDR2 SNEGSKA (reference sequence). The CDR3 runs to 14 residues. The germline V and J ends were trimmed by 0 bases and 8 bases, with 13 bases remaining between them. For the CDR3, the DNA is TGCAGTGCTAGAGAAGGGGGGGCGGGCGAAAAACTGTTTTTT. Its translation is CSAREGGAGEKLFF.

This clonotype occurred many times. The V call is TRBV12-3 or TRBV12-4, the J call TRBJ2-7; D remains unclear. The germline V and J ends were trimmed by 4 bases and 2 bases, with 12 bases remaining between them. The CDR3 is 14 amino acids. The CDR3 region is CASSSYRVAYEQYF. CDR3 coding DNA: TGTGCCAGCAGTTCTTACAGAGTGGCCTACGAGCAGTACTTC.

The V gene is TRBV6-2 or TRBV6-3, the J gene TRBJ2-2, with D hard to call. Trimming removed 2 bases at V and 0 bases at J, with 10 bases between. Germline CDR1 and CDR2: MNHEY and SVGEGT. CDR3 length: 16 amino acids. This CDR3 reads CASSYGTSPNTGELFF. The CDR3 nucleotides are TGTGCCAGCAGTTACGGAACCTCTCCGAACACCGGGGAGCTGTTTTTT.